The clone carrying this T cell receptor beta chain was recorded a few times. A single base separates this from a much larger clone, so it may be a read error. This sample was included in a study of regulatory T cells in long-lasting Graves disease. Stated time point: persistent/refractory GD, antithyroid drugs over 5 years with positive TRAb. Generation of the TCR library employed RNA extracted from PBMCs. Arm-PCR of CDR3 regions and iRepertoire HTBI primers were the basis on which TCR beta libraries were built. TCRdb passed the multiplex PCR reads through MiXCR, listing each CDR3 protein once. The table shows over 450,000 distinct CDR3 sequences, with roughly a fifth occurring only once. Germline V gives CDR1 SNHLY, CDR2 FYNNEI. The CDR3 loop spans 15 amino acids.

The sequence came from a female donor with Graves disease. This chain connects TRBV2 to TRBJ1-1; 7 bases agree with TRBD1. The source was peripheral blood mononuclear cells (PBMCs), collected when the disease was refractory, from a patient treated with antithyroid drugs. CDR3 DNA: TGTACCAGCAGTGTTGAGGGACAGATGAACACTGAAGCTTTCTTT. Translated: CTSSVEGQMNTEAFF.